The clone carrying this T cell receptor beta chain appeared a few times. This sample is part of a study of blood T cells in healthy people across ages. About the research overall: The capture of about one barcoded beta molecule per two T cells was achieved by template switching.

The germline gives CDR1 MNHEY, CDR2 SMNVEV (reference sequence). The CDR3 extends over 14 amino acids. The V gene end was trimmed by 2 bases and the J gene end by 6 bases; junction bases not matched to a gene: 2. A sample-barcoded 5' primer and a J-beta primer mix were used in a second PCR of about 7 to 12 cycles. A template-switch adaptor that had 12 random nucleotides put a tag on each cDNA molecule. TCRdb passed the 5' RACE reads through MiXCR, listing each CDR3 protein once. The table includes roughly 700,000 distinct CDR3 sequences, 49% detected once. Sequenced: blood. The V gene is TRBV27, the J gene TRBJ2-2; 8 positions match TRBD1. The receptor's source is a woman aged 60-75 years in good health. The chain's CDR3 is CASSLVQGAGELFF. CDR3 DNA sequence: TGTGCCAGCAGTTTAGTACAGGGGGCCGGGGAGCTGTTTTTT.